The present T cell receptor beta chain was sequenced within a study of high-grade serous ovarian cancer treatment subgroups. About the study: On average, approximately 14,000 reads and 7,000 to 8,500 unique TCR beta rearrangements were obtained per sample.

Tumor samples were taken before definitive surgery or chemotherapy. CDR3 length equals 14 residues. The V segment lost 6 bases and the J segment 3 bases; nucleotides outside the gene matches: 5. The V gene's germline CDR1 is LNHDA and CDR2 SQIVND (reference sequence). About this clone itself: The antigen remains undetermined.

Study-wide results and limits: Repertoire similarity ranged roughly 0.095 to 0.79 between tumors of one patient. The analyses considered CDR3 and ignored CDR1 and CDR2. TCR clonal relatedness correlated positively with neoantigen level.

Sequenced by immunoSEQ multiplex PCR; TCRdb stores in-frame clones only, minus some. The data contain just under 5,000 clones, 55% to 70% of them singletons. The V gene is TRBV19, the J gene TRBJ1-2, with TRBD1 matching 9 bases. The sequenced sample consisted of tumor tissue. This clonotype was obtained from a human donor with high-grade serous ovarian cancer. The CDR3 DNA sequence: TGTGCCAGTAGGGACGGACAGGGGTACTATGGCTACACCTTC. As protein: CASRDGQGYYGYTF.